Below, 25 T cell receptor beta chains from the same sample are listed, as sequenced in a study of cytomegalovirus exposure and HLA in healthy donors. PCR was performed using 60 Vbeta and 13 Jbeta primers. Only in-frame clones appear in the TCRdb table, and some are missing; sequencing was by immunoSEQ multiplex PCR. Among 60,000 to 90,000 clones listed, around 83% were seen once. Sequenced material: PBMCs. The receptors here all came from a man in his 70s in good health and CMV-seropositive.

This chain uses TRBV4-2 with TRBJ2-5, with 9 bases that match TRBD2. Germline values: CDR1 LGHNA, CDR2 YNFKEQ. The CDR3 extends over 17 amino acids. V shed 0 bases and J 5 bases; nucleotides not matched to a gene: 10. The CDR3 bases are TGTGCCAGCAGCCAAGATGCCGCGGGGGGGGCCATGGAGACCCAGTACTTC. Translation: CASSQDAAGGAMETQYF.

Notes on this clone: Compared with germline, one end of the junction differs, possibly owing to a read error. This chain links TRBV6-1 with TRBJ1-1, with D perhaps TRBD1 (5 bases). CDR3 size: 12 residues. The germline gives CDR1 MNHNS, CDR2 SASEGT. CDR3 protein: CASSVGNRLVVF. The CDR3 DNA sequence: TGTGCCAGCAGTGTGGGCAACAGGTTAGTAGTCTTT.

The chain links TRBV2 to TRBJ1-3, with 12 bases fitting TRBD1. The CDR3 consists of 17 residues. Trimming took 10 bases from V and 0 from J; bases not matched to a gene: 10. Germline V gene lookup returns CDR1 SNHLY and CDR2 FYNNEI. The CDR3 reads CATPGTGGPNSGNTIYF. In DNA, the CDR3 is TGTGCCACCCCCGGGACAGGGGGCCCCAACTCTGGAAACACCATATATTTT. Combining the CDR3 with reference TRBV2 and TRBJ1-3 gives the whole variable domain EPEVTQTPSHQVTQMGQEVILRCVPISNHLYFYWYRQILGQKVEFLVSFYNNEISEKSEIFDDQFSVERPDGSNFTLKIRSTKLEDSAMYFCATPGTGGPNSGNTIYFGEGSWLTVV.

CDR3 sequence: CASSPAGGGEGGTEAFF. The CDR3 nucleotides are TGTGCCAGCAGCCCAGCGGGCGGGGGAGAGGGAGGCACTGAAGCTTTCTTT. V and J are TRBV4-2 and TRBJ1-1, with D perhaps TRBD1 (5 bases). The CDR3 is 17 amino acids. V lost 4 bases and J 4 bases, leaving 22 bases between the germline ends. From germline, CDR1 is LGHNA and CDR2 YNFKEQ.

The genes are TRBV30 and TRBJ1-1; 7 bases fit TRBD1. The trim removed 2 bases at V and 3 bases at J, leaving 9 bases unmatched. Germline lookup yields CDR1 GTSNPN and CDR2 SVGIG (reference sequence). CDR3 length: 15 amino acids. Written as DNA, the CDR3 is TGTGCCTGGAGTCTATTACAGGGGTTTGACACTGAAGCTTTCTTT. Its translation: CAWSLLQGFDTEAFF.

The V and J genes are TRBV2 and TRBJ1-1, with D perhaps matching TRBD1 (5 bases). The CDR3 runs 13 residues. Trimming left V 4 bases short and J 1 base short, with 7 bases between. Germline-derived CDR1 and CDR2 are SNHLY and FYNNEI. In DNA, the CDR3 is TGTGCCAGCAGTGGTCAGGGGAACACTGAAGCTTTCTTT. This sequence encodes CASSGQGNTEAFF.

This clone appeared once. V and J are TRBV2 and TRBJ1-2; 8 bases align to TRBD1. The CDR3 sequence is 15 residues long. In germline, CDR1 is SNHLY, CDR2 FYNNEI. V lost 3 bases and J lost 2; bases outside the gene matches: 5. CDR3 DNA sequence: TGTGCCAGCAGTGAGGCGGGACAGGCAAACTATGGCTACACCTTC. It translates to CASSEAGQANYGYTF.

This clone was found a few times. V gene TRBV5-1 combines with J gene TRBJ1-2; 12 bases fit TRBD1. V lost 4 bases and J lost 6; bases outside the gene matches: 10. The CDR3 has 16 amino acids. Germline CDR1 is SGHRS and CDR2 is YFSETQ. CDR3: CASSDPGQGAYDGYTF. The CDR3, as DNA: TGCGCCAGCAGCGATCCGGGACAGGGGGCGTATGATGGCTACACCTTC.

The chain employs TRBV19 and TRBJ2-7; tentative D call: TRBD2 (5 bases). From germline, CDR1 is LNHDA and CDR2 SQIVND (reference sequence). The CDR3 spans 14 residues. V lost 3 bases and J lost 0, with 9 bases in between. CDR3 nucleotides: TGTGCCAGTAGTATTGAGGGTTTCTCCTACGAGCAGTACTTC. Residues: CASSIEGFSYEQYF.

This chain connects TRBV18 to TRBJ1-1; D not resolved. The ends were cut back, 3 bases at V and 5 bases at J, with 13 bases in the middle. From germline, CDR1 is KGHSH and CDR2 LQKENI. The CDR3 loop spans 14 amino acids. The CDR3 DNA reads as TGTGCCAGCTCACCGACGGAGGTTCGGACTGAAGCTTTCTTT. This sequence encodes CASSPTEVRTEAFF. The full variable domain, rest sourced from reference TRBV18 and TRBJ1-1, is NAGVMQNPRHLVRRRGQEARLRCSPMKGHSHVYWYRQLPEEGLKFMVYLQKENIIDESGMPKERFSAEFPKEGPSILRIQQVVRGDSAAYFCASSPTEVRTEAFFGQGTRLTVV.

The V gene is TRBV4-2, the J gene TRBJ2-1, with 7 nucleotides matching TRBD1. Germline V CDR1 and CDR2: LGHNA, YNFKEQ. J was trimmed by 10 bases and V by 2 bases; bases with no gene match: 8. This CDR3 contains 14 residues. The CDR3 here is CASSQSTGVGEQFF. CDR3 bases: TGTGCCAGCAGCCAATCCACAGGGGTAGGAGAGCAGTTCTTC.

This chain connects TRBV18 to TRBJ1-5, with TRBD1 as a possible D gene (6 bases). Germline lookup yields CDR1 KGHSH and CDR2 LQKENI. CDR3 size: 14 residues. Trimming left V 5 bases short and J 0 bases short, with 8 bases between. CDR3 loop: CASSGTNSNQPQHF. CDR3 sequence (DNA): TGTGCCAGCTCAGGGACAAATAGCAATCAGCCCCAGCATTTT. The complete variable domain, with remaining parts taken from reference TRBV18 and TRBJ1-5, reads NAGVMQNPRHLVRRRGQEARLRCSPMKGHSHVYWYRQLPEEGLKFMVYLQKENIIDESGMPKERFSAEFPKEGPSILRIQQVVRGDSAAYFCASSGTNSNQPQHFGDGTRLSIL.

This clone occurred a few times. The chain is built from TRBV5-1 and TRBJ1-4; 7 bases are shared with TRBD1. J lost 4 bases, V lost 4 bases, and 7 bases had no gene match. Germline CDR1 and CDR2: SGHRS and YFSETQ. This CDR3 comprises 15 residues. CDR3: CASSEGQQFNEKLFF. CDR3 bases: TGCGCCAGCAGCGAGGGACAGCAGTTTAATGAAAAACTGTTTTTT.

The CDR3 protein is CASSPPSGGRANEQFF. CDR3 coding DNA: TGTGCCAGCTCACCGCCCTCTGGCGGGAGGGCCAATGAGCAGTTCTTC. V usage is TRBV18 and J usage is TRBJ2-1; 9 bases line up with TRBD2. The germline V gene encodes CDR1 KGHSH and CDR2 LQKENI. There are 16 residues in the CDR3. Trimming at V came to 3 bases and at J to 6 bases, leaving 9 bases not matched to a gene. Supplemented by reference TRBV18 and TRBJ2-1, the full variable domain reads NAGVMQNPRHLVRRRGQEARLRCSPMKGHSHVYWYRQLPEEGLKFMVYLQKENIIDESGMPKERFSAEFPKEGPSILRIQQVVRGDSAAYFCASSPPSGGRANEQFFGPGTRLTVL.

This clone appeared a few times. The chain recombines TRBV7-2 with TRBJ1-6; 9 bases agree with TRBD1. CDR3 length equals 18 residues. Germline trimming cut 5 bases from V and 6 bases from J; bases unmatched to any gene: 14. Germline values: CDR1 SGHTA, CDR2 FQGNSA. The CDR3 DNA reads TGTGCCAGCAGCCATATGATGGACAGGGGTAGAGTTAATTCACCCCTCCACTTT. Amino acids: CASSHMMDRGRVNSPLHF. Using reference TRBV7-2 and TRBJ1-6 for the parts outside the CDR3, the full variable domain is GAGVSQSPSNKVTEKGKDVELRCDPISGHTALYWYRQSLGQGLEFLIYFQGNSAPDKSGLPSDRFSAERTGGSVSTLTIQRTQQEDSAVYLCASSHMMDRGRVNSPLHFGNGTRLTVT.

CDR3 in DNA: TGTGCCAGCAGTTACTCGGGACTCGTCGATACGCAGTATTTT. This sequence encodes CASSYSGLVDTQYF. The chain uses TRBV6-5 and TRBJ2-3; a weak D match, TRBD2 (6 bases). CDR3 length: 14 residues. Germline loops: CDR1 MNHEY, CDR2 SVGAGI. Trimming cost V 0 bases and J 6 bases, with 10 bases left between them.

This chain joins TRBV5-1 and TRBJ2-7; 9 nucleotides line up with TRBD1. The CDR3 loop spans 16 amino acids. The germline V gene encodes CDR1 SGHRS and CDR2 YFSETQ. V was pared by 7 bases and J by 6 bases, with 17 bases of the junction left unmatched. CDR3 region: CASGTGGTGRILEQYF. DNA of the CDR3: TGCGCCAGCGGCACAGGGGGGACAGGGAGGATTCTCGAGCAGTACTTC.

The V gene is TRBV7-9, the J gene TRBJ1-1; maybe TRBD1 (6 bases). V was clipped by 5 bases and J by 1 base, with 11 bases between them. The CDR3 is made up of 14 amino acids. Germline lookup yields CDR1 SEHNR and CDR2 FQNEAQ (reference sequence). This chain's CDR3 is CASSTGQKNTEAFF. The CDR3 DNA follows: TGTGCCAGCAGCACGGGACAAAAGAACACTGAAGCTTTCTTT.

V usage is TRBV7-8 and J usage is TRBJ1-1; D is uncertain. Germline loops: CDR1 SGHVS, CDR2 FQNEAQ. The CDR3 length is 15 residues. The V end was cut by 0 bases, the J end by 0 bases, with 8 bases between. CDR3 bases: TGTGCCAGCAGCTTAGCTGGCAGGATGAACACTGAAGCTTTCTTT. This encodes CASSLAGRMNTEAFF.

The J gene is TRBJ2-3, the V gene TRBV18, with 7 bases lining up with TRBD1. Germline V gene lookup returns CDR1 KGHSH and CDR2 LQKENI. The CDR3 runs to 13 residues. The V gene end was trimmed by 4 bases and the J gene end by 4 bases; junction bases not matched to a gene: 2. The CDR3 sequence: CASSLGQPDTQYF. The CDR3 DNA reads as TGTGCCAGCTCACTGGGACAGCCAGATACGCAGTATTTT.

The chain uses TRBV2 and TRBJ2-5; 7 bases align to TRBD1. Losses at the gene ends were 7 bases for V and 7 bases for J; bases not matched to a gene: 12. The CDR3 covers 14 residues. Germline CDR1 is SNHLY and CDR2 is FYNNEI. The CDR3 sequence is CASNFEGAGGTQYF. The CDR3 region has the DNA TGTGCCAGCAATTTCGAGGGGGCCGGTGGGACCCAGTACTTC.

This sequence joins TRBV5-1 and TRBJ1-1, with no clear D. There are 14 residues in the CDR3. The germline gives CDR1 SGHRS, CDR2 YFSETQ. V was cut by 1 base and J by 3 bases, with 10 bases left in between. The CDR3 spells CASSLKGVHTEAFF. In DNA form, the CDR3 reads TGCGCCAGCAGCTTGAAGGGAGTACACACTGAAGCTTTCTTT.

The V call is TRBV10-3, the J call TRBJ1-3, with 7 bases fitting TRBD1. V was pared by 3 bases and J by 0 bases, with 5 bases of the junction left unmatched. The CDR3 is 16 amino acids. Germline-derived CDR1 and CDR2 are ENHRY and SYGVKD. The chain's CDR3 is CAISDRDSVSGNTIYF. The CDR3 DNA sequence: TGTGCCATCAGTGACCGGGACAGTGTCTCTGGAAACACCATATATTTT.

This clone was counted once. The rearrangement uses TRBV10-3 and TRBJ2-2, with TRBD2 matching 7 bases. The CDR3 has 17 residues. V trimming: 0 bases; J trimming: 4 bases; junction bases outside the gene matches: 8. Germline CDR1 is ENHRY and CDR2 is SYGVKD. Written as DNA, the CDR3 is TGTGCCATCAGTGAGTCAACCGAAGCGGGGCTCACCGGGGAGCTGTTTTTT. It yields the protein CAISESTEAGLTGELFF.

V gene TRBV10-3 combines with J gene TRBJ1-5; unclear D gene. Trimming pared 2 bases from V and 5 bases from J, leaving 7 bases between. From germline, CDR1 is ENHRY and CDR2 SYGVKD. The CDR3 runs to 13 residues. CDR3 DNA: TGTGCCATCAGTGAGAGGGAGGATCAGCCCCAGCATTTT. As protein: CAISEREDQPQHF.